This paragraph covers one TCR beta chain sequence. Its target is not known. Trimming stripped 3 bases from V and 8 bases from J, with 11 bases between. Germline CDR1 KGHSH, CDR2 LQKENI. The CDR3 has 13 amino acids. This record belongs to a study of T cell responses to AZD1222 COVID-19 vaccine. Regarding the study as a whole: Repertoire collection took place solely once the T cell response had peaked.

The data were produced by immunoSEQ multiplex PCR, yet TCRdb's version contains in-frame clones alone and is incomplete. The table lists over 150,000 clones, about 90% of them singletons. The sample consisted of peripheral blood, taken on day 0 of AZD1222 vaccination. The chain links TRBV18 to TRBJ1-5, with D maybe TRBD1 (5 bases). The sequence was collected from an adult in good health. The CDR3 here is CASSPHTREPQHF. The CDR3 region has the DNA TGTGCCAGCTCACCCCATACCAGGGAGCCCCAGCATTTT.